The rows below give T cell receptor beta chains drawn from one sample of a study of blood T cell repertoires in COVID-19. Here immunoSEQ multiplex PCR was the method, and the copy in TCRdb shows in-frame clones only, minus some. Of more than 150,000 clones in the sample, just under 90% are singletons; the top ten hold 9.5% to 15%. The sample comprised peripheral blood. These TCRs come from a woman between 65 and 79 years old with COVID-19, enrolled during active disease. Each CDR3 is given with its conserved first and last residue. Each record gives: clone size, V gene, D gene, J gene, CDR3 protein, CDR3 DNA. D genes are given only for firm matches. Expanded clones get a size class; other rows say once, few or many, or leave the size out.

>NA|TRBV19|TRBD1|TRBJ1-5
CASSTRQGRGNQPQHF
TGTGCCAGTAGTACCCGACAGGGGCGAGGCAATCAGCCCCAGCATTTT
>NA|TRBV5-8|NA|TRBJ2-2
CASSIGQTFGELFF
TGTGCCAGCAGCATCGGACAGACCTTCGGGGAGCTGTTTTTT
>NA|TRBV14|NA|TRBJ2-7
CASSQGWPLGDEQYF
TGTGCCAGCAGCCAAGGTTGGCCGTTAGGGGACGAGCAGTACTTC
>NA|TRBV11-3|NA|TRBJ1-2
CASSAGGTDYGYTF
TGTGCCAGCAGCGCCGGAGGGACGGATTATGGCTACACCTTC
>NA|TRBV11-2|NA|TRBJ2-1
CASSLALFNEQFF
TGTGCCAGCAGCTTAGCCCTATTCAATGAGCAGTTCTTC
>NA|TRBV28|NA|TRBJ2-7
CASNEESAYEQYF
TGTGCCAGCAATGAAGAGAGTGCCTACGAGCAGTACTTC
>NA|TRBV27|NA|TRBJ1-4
CASSLRGGFGEKLFF
TGTGCCAGCAGTTTAAGGGGGGGGTTTGGTGAAAAACTGTTTTTT
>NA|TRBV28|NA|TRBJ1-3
CASSLNLAGVGNTIYF
TGTGCCAGCAGTTTAAATCTCGCAGGGGTTGGAAACACCATATATTTT
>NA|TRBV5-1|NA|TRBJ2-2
CASSLATGTGELFF
TGCGCCAGCAGCTTGGCCACGGGGACCGGGGAGCTGTTTTTT
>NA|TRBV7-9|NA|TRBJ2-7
CASSVNRGYEQYF
TGTGCCAGCAGCGTGAATAGGGGTTACGAGCAGTACTTC
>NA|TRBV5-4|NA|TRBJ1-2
CASSFNRVSGGYTF
TGTGCCAGCAGCTTTAACAGGGTCAGTGGTGGCTACACCTTC
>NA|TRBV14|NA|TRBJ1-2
CASSQGGPDGYTF
TGTGCCAGCAGCCAAGGGGGGCCAGACGGCTACACCTTC
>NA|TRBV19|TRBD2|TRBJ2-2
CASSGLALTGELFF
TGTGCCAGTAGCGGACTAGCGTTGACCGGGGAGCTGTTTTTT
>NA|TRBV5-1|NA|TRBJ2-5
CASSLSSVGGQETQYF
TGCGCCAGCAGCTTGTCCTCGGTAGGCGGCCAAGAGACCCAGTACTTC
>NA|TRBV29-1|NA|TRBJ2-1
CSVEQAYNEQFF
TGCAGCGTTGAGCAGGCTTACAATGAGCAGTTCTTC
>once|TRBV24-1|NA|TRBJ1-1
CATSDSSPTGTEAFF
TGTGCCACCAGTGATTCCTCCCCAACGGGCACTGAAGCTTTCTTT
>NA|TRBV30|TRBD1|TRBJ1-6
CAWKISGGSPLHF
TGTGCCTGGAAAATTTCAGGGGGTTCACCCCTCCACTTT
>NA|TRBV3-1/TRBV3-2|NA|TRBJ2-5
CASSQDSNRWETQYF
TGTGCCAGCAGCCAAGATTCGAACCGGTGGGAGACCCAGTACTTC
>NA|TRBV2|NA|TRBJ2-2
CASSPYRATGELFF
TGTGCCAGCAGTCCCTACAGGGCTACCGGGGAGCTGTTTTTT
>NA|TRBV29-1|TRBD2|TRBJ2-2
CSVRSGRNTGELFF
TGCAGCGTCAGAAGCGGGAGAAACACCGGGGAGCTGTTTTTT
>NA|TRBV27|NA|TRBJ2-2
CASSFDAAVSANTGELFF
TGTGCCAGCAGTTTTGATGCAGCGGTATCAGCGAACACCGGGGAGCTGTTTTTT
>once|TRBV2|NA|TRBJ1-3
CASSDRSGNTIYF
TGTGCCAGCAGTGACCGCTCTGGAAACACCATATATTTT
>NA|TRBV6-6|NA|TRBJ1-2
CASSHLSGNYGYTF
TGTGCCAGCAGTCATCTCTCGGGGAACTATGGCTACACCTTC
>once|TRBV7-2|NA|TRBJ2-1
CASSPGINGFNEQFF
TGTGCCAGCAGCCCGGGGATTAACGGTTTTAATGAGCAGTTCTTC
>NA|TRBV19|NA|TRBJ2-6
CASSRGNSGANVLTF
TGTGCCAGTAGCAGAGGGAACTCTGGGGCCAACGTCCTGACTTTC
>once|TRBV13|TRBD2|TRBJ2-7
CASSAPSGGIEQYF
TGTGCCAGCAGCGCTCCTAGCGGAGGTATCGAGCAGTACTTC
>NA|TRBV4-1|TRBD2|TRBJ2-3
CASSQVGAGGSTDTQYF
TGCGCCAGCAGCCAAGTGGGGGCGGGAGGGAGCACAGATACGCAGTATTTT
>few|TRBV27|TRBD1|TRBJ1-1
CASSLGPQGHTEAFF
TGTGCCAGCAGCCTAGGACCACAGGGGCACACTGAAGCTTTCTTT
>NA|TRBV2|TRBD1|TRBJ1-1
CASRWDRNTEAFF
TGTGCCAGCCGATGGGACAGAAACACTGAAGCTTTCTTT
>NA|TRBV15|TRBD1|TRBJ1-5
CATSRDQGVEPQHF
TGTGCCACCAGCAGAGATCAGGGGGTCGAGCCCCAGCATTTT
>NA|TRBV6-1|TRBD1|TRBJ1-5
CASSVINRDRGQNQPQHF
TGTGCCAGCAGTGTAATCAACCGGGACAGGGGGCAGAATCAGCCCCAGCATTTT
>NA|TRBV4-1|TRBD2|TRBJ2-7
CASSLSGRNYEQYF
TGCGCCAGCTCCCTAAGCGGGAGGAACTACGAGCAGTACTTC
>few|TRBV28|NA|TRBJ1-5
CASSYDVGGSGNQPQHF
TGTGCCAGCAGTTATGATGTGGGTGGTAGCGGCAATCAGCCCCAGCATTTT
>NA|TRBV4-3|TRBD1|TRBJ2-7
CASSQGDRGYHEQYF
TGCGCCAGCAGCCAAGGGGACAGGGGCTACCACGAGCAGTACTTC
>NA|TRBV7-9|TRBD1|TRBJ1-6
CASSLGTGQSRPLHF
TGTGCCAGCAGCTTGGGGACAGGCCAAAGCAGACCCCTCCACTTT
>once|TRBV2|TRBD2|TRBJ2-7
CASSVAGVTGEQYF
TGTGCCAGCAGTGTAGCGGGAGTTACGGGCGAGCAGTACTTC
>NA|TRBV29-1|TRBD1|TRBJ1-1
CSARGSRTEAFF
TGCAGCGCCAGGGGGAGCCGTACTGAAGCTTTCTTT
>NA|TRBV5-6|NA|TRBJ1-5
CASSLIGQPQHF
TGTGCCAGCAGCTTGATCGGGCAGCCCCAGCATTTT
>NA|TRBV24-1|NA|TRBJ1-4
CATTRDGHGGAARKKLFF
TGTGCCACCACCAGGGACGGCCATGGGGGCGCCGCTAGGAAAAAACTGTTTTTT
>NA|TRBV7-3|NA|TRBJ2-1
CASSPSGGANEQFF
TGTGCCAGCAGCCCCTCAGGAGGGGCGAATGAGCAGTTCTTC
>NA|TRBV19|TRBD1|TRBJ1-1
CASIPGQLNTEAFF
TGTGCCAGTATTCCGGGACAGTTGAACACTGAAGCTTTCTTT
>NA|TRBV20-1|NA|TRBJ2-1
CSAINNEQFF
TGCAGTGCTATCAACAATGAGCAGTTCTTC
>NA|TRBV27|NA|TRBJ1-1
CASSLTGFRVGTEAFF
TGTGCCAGCAGTTTAACGGGGTTTAGGGTTGGGACTGAAGCTTTCTTT
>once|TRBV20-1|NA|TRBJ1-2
CSVRGWGYTF
TGCAGTGTCAGGGGTTGGGGCTACACCTTC
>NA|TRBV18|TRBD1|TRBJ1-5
CASSTGENQPQHF
TGTGCCAGCTCTACAGGGGAAAATCAGCCCCAGCATTTT
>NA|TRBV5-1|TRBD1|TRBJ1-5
CASSPGGGDQPQHF
TGCGCCAGCAGTCCAGGGGGCGGTGATCAGCCCCAGCATTTT